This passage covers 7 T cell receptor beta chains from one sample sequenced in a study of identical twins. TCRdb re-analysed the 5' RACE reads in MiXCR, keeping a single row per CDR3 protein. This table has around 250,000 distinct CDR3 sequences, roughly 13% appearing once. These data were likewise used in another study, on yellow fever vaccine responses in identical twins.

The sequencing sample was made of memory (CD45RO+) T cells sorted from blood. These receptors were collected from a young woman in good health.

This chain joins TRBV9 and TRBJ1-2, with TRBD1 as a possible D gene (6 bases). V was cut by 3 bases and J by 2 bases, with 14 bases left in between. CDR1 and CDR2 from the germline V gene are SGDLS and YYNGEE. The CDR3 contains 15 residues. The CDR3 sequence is CASSASRRGNYGYTF. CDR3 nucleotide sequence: TGTGCCAGCAGCGCGAGTCGCAGGGGCAACTATGGCTACACCTTC.

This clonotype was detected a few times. CDR3 sequence (DNA): TGTGCCAGCTCACCCCCCCTAGGCCTACACGAGCAGTACTTC. It specifies CASSPPLGLHEQYF. The chain couples TRBV18 to TRBJ2-7; D is unclear. V gave up 3 bases and J gave up 5 bases, with 14 bases separating them. The CDR3 length is 14 residues. Germline CDR1 and CDR2: KGHSH and LQKENI. Filled out from reference TRBV18 and TRBJ2-7, the complete variable domain reads NAGVMQNPRHLVRRRGQEARLRCSPMKGHSHVYWYRQLPEEGLKFMVYLQKENIIDESGMPKERFSAEFPKEGPSILRIQQVVRGDSAAYFCASSPPLGLHEQYFGPGTRLTVT.

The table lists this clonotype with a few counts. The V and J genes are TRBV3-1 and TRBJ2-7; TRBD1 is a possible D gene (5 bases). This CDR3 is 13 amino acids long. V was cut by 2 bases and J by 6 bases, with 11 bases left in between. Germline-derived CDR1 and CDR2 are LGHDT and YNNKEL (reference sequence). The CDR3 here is CASSQYRSSEQYF. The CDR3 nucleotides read TGTGCCAGCAGCCAATACAGGTCCAGCGAGCAGTACTTC.

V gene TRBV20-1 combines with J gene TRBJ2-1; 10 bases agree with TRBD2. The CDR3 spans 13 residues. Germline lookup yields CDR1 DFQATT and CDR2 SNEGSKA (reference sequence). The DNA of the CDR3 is TGCAGCGAGCTAGCGGGAGTTGACAATGAGCAGTTCTTC. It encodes CSELAGVDNEQFF.

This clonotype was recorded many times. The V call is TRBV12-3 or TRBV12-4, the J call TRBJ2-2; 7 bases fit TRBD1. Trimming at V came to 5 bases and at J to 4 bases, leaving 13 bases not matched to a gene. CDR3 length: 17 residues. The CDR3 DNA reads TGTGCCAGCAGTACTTCCGACAGGGCGAGGTCCACCGGGGAGCTGTTTTTT. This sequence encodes CASSTSDRARSTGELFF.

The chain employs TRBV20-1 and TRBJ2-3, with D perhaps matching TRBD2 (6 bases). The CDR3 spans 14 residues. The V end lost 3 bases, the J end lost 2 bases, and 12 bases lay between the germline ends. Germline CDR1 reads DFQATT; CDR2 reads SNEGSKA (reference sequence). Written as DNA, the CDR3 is TGCAGTGCTAGTGGGGGGACCCTCACAGATACGCAGTATTTT. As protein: CSASGGTLTDTQYF.

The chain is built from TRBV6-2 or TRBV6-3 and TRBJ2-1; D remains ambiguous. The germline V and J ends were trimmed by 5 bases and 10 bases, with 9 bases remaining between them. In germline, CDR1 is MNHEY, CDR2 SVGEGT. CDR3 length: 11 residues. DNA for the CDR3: TGTGCCAGCAGTCCCGCATCGGAGCAGTTCTTC. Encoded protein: CASSPASEQFF.